This T cell receptor beta chain was recorded in a study of cytomegalovirus exposure and HLA in healthy donors. The study, taken as a whole, reports: Serostatus for CMV was the only available immune exposure information. The study flagged some 170 TCR beta chains as cytomegalovirus-associated.

CDR1 MGHRA and CDR2 YSYEKL come from the germline V gene. V was pared by 2 bases and J by 4 bases, with 17 bases of the junction left unmatched. The CDR3 is 19 residues long. Points on this clone: The antigen is undetermined.

PCR amplification relied on 60 Vbeta primers (plus 13 Jbeta primers). Sequencing used immunoSEQ multiplex PCR; TCRdb keeps in-frame clones, though not all of them. The table includes 150,000 to 200,000 clones, over 60% detected once. The chain is built from TRBV4-1 and TRBJ1-2; 9 positions match TRBD1. Sequenced: PBMCs. This clonotype was obtained from a woman between 50 and 59 years old in good health and CMV-seronegative. CDR3 loop: CASSQLWEFGTGRAYGYTF. CDR3 sequence (DNA): TGCGCCAGCAGCCAACTGTGGGAGTTTGGGACAGGGAGGGCCTATGGCTACACCTTC.